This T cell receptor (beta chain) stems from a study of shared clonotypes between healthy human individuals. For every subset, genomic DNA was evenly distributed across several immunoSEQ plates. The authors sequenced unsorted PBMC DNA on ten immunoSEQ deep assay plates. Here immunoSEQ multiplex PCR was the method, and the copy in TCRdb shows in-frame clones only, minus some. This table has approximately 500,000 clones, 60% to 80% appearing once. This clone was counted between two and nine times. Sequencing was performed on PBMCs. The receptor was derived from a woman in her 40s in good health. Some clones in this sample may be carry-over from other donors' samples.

CDR3 bases: TGTGCCAGTGAACAGGGGCCAACGAATTATGGCTACACCTTC. It specifies CASEQGPTNYGYTF. The rearrangement joins TRBV14 to TRBJ1-2, with TRBD1 matching 7 bases. Germline values: CDR1 SGHDN, CDR2 FVKESK. After removal of 9 bases from V and 5 bases from J, the junction contained 12 bases not matched to a gene. The CDR3 has 14 residues.